This paragraph covers one T cell receptor beta chain sequence. The antigen is unknown. Assay: immunoSEQ multiplex PCR; the TCRdb copy retains only in-frame clones and omits some. This table holds under 65,000 clones, roughly 90% found once. These data originate in a study of OX40 agonist ivuxolimab in advanced cancers. Across the whole study: Partial responses were recorded for three patients, including one with hepatocellular carcinoma and two with cutaneous melanoma. The study, taken as a whole, reports: At 0.1-3.0 mg/kg, partial responders had clonal expansion among the lowest observed. On average, a greater number of expanded clones characterised CD8+ T cells relative to CD4+. The authors also found low normalized T-cell clonal expansion in some nonresponders.

The CDR3 sequence is 15 residues long. Trimming took 2 bases from V and 0 from J, leaving 11 bases between them. The germline gives CDR1 SGHTA, CDR2 FQGNSA. The chain employs TRBV7-2 and TRBJ2-7; D remains unclear. Sequenced material: CD4+ or CD8+ T cells sorted from blood, taken in a trial of the OX40 agonist ivuxolimab. The TCR comes from an adult with an advanced solid tumor such as melanoma, head and neck, liver or kidney cancer. The CDR3 nucleotides read TGTGCCAGCAGCTTAACAGTACTAAGCTCCTACGAGCAGTACTTC. Translated, it gives CASSLTVLSSYEQYF.